The present TCR beta chain was sequenced within a study of control samples from healthy donors and cancer patients (dated by TCRdb to about 2020). Worth noting for this clone: Its target antigen remains unknown. The sample holds no much larger clone one base away, and base qualities are not on file.

The germline V gene sets CDR1 to ENHRY and CDR2 to SYGVKD. The germline V and J ends show losses of 10 bases and 6 bases respectively, and no gene match explains 3 bases of the junction. Measured from the cysteine to the phenylalanine, the CDR3 is 11 residues long. Only the CDR3 DNA stays, 33 bases, in frame from base 1. The library was built by means of the immunoSEQ multiplex PCR assay. Entries here come from immuneACCESS through TCRdb and include only in-frame sequences with V and J called. Some clones fail to appear in such tables; in the studies checked, an unresolved V gene covers under half of the shortfall, and the cause of the remainder is unknown. For this sample there are over 85,000 clones; 70% to 90% appear just once. Of the sample, roughly a tenth is held by the ten largest clones.

This clonotype was sampled from a woman in her forties or fifties with colorectal cancer. Input material: PBMCs. The chain is assembled from TRBV10-3 and TRBJ1-2; TRBD1 agrees with 9 junctional bases. CDR3 region: CATRTGDGYTF. The bases are TGTGCCACTAGGACAGGGGATGGCTACACCTTC.